One and the same sample provided the 17 T cell receptor beta chains below, sequenced in a study of OX40 agonist ivuxolimab in advanced cancers. The library was prepared using the immunoSEQ multiplex PCR assay. TCRdb stores this immuneACCESS table with in-frame sequences only. Part of the clones is absent; in the studies checked, under half of the shortfall reflects unresolved V genes, and no reason is known for the rest. This sample holds tens of thousands of clones; just over 85% were observed only once. Of the sample, approximately 6.5% is held by the ten largest clones. The material sequenced was CD4+ or CD8+ T cells sorted from blood, taken in a trial of the OX40 agonist ivuxolimab. The receptors here all came from an adult with an advanced solid tumor such as melanoma, head and neck, liver or kidney cancer.

The chain uses TRBV4-1 and TRBJ1-6; 9 nucleotides line up with TRBD1. The trim removed 2 bases at V and 7 bases at J, leaving 6 bases unmatched. CDR1 and CDR2 from the germline V gene are MGHRA and YSYEKL. The CDR3 covers 16 residues. The CDR3 loop is CASSQPGGTGNSPLHF. CDR3 in DNA: TGCGCCAGCAGCCAACCGGGGGGGACAGGGAATTCACCCCTCCACTTT.

CDR3 nucleotide sequence: TGCAGCGTTGGGAGTCTCCGGGACAGGGCCGAGCAGTACTTC. It is translated as CSVGSLRDRAEQYF. The chain combines TRBV29-1 with TRBJ2-7, with 9 bases fitting TRBD1. The ends lost 4 bases at V and 6 bases at J; junction bases unmatched: 10. The CDR3 has 14 amino acids. The germline V gene encodes CDR1 SQVTM and CDR2 ANQGSEA.

The chain carries TRBV15 and TRBJ2-3; 16 nucleotides align to TRBD2. The CDR3 spans 18 residues. Unmatched junction bases numbered 12, after V lost 6 bases and J lost 6 bases. In germline, CDR1 is LNHNV, CDR2 YYDKDF (reference sequence). CDR3 region: CATRQGTSGRALGDTQYF. The CDR3 nucleotides read TGTGCCACCAGGCAAGGGACTAGCGGGAGGGCCTTGGGGGATACGCAGTATTTT.

The gene calls are TRBV19 and TRBJ1-2, with 7 positions matching TRBD1. CDR3 length: 13 residues. V lost 0 bases, J lost 10 bases, and 5 bases stayed unmatched. Per germline, CDR1 LNHDA and CDR2 SQIVND (reference sequence). CDR3: CASSIDRQGDYTF. The DNA of the CDR3 is TGTGCCAGTAGTATAGACAGACAGGGAGACTACACCTTC.

The chain uses TRBV7-8 and TRBJ2-1; TRBD2 matches at 7 bases. This CDR3 region has 15 residues. Germline lookup yields CDR1 SGHVS and CDR2 FQNEAQ. V dropped 5 bases and J dropped 5; count of bases not matched to a gene: 9. The CDR3 DNA reads as TGTGCCAGCAGCCAGCGGGACTCGCCTGACAATGAGCAGTTCTTC. It is translated as CASSQRDSPDNEQFF.

The genes are TRBV4-2 and TRBJ1-5; 10 bases match TRBD1. Trimming removed 3 bases from V and 5 bases from J; junction bases left unmatched: 1. The germline CDR1 and CDR2 sequences are LGHNA and YNFKEQ. There are 14 residues in the CDR3. CDR3 region: CASSHGTGDQPQHF. CDR3 coding DNA: TGTGCCAGCAGCCACGGGACAGGGGATCAGCCCCAGCATTTT.

The chain employs TRBV25-1 and TRBJ2-2, with a weak D call TRBD2 (7 bases). Trimming shortened V by 2 bases and J by 5 bases, and 21 bases separated the two germline ends. This CDR3 is built from 18 residues. CDR1 is MGHDK and CDR2 is SYGVNS in the germline V gene. CDR3 in DNA: TGTGCCAGCAGTGAACTAGGGGGGGCACTAGCTCGGACCGGGGAGCTGTTTTTT. Translated: CASSELGGALARTGELFF.

This chain joins TRBV4-2 and TRBJ2-5; possible D gene TRBD1, 6 bases. Germline CDR1 LGHNA, CDR2 YNFKEQ. V gave up 1 base and J gave up 1 base, with 13 bases separating them. The CDR3 sequence is 16 residues long. CDR3 nucleotides: TGTGCCAGCAGCCAAGGGCTAAGGGGGATCCAAGAGACCCAGTACTTC. Translating it yields CASSQGLRGIQETQYF.

The gene calls are TRBV11-2 and TRBJ1-4; a possible D gene is TRBD1 (5 bases). Trimming pared 5 bases from V and 4 bases from J, leaving 14 bases between. The CDR3 is made up of 15 amino acids. The V gene's germline CDR1 is SGHAT and CDR2 FQNNGV. DNA for the CDR3: TGTGCCAGCAGCGCCCAGCGGGGGGTTAATGAAAAACTGTTTTTT. This codes for CASSAQRGVNEKLFF.

The V and J genes are TRBV7-9 and TRBJ1-5, with TRBD1 identical over 7 bases. This CDR3 has 14 residues. Per the germline V gene, CDR1 is SEHNR and CDR2 is FQNEAQ (reference sequence). V was pared by 6 bases and J by 6 bases, with 8 bases of the junction left unmatched. The chain's CDR3 is CASSLTGEGQPQHF. The CDR3 nucleotides are TGTGCCAGCAGTCTTACAGGGGAAGGTCAGCCCCAGCATTTT.

The rearrangement uses TRBV6-1 and TRBJ2-7; 10 nucleotides align to TRBD2. V dropped 2 bases and J dropped 0; count of bases not matched to a gene: 7. Germline-derived CDR1 and CDR2 are MNHNS and SASEGT. The CDR3 is 17 residues long. The CDR3 sequence: CASSERTSGIISYEQYF. CDR3 nucleotide sequence: TGTGCCAGCAGTGAAAGGACTAGCGGAATAATCTCCTACGAGCAGTACTTC.

The chain uses TRBV11-3 and TRBJ2-1; 13 bases are a match to TRBD2. Germline V gene lookup returns CDR1 SGHNT and CDR2 YENEEA. V lost 5 bases to trimming and J lost 7 bases; unmatched junction nucleotides: 2. CDR3 length: 14 amino acids. CDR3 DNA: TGTGCCAGCAGCGGGACTAGCGGGACGAATGAGCAGTTCTTC. Its translation: CASSGTSGTNEQFF.

V usage is TRBV30 and J usage is TRBJ2-5, with D perhaps matching TRBD1 (5 bases). V was shortened by 3 bases and J by 1 base, with 9 bases between the two germline ends. Germline CDR1 is GTSNPN and CDR2 is SVGIG (reference sequence). The CDR3 spans 13 residues. The CDR3 sequence: CAWRRQGQETQYF. The CDR3 DNA is TGTGCCTGGAGAAGGCAGGGCCAAGAGACCCAGTACTTC.

This clone was counted only a few times. This chain uses TRBV18 with TRBJ2-2; D is unclear. V lost 0 bases and J 0 bases, leaving 5 bases between the germline ends. There are 15 residues in the CDR3. Germline assignment: CDR1 KGHSH and CDR2 LQKENI. CDR3 residues: CASSPPKANTGELFF. The CDR3, as DNA: TGTGCCAGCTCACCACCTAAAGCGAACACCGGGGAGCTGTTTTTT.

The chain joins TRBV6-1 to TRBJ1-5; 11 nucleotides match TRBD1. The trim removed 6 bases at V and 5 bases at J, leaving 6 bases unmatched. Germline V CDR1 and CDR2: MNHNS, SASEGT. The CDR3 loop spans 15 amino acids. CDR3 coding DNA: TGTGCCAGCAGACGGGACAGGGGGACATATCAGCCCCAGCATTTT. Translation gives CASRRDRGTYQPQHF.

The rearrangement joins TRBV7-9 to TRBJ1-1, with D tentatively TRBD1 (6 bases). There are 12 residues in the CDR3. Trimming cost V 1 base and J 7 bases, with 7 bases left between them. The V gene's germline CDR1 is SEHNR and CDR2 FQNEAQ (reference sequence). CDR3 in amino acids: CASSLVDSEAFF. Here the CDR3 DNA reads TGTGCCAGCAGCTTAGTGGACAGTGAAGCTTTCTTT.

The J gene is TRBJ1-1, the V gene TRBV7-9; tentative D call: TRBD1 (5 bases). The CDR3 has 12 residues. With 4 bases removed from V and 4 bases from J, the gap between germline ends came to 7 bases. The germline gives CDR1 SEHNR, CDR2 FQNEAQ (reference sequence). Here the CDR3 reads CASSWGVTEAFF. DNA of the CDR3: TGTGCCAGCAGCTGGGGCGTCACTGAAGCTTTCTTT.